This TCR beta chain was captured in a study of beta chain features in type 1 diabetes. This CDR3 region has 15 residues. With 3 bases removed from V and 2 bases from J, the gap between germline ends came to 13 bases. Looked up from germline, CDR1 is KGHSH and CDR2 is LQKENI. General observations from the study: Among all four CD4+ subsets, Type 1 diabetes patients had TCRB CDR3s that were moderately but significantly shorter. Cells expressing TCR highly could be over-represented by cDNA sequencing. It was among patients, rather than healthy donors, that naive, central memory and Treg TCRB repertoires appeared more similar. Possible PCR preference for shorter templates applied equally to patients and controls.

Isolated RNA was reverse transcribed in full, so expressed TCRB transcripts were sequenced. The table came from immunoSEQ multiplex PCR; TCRdb's copy has only in-frame clones and leaves some out. The sample records about 740,000 clones, roughly 13% being singletons. In the case of this clone: Its antigen is as yet unknown.

Each of the CD4+ naive, central memory, regulatory and stem cell-like memory populations was sorted via CD45RO/CCR7/CD25/CD127/CD95/CD27. The sequenced sample consisted of naive CD4+ T cells from blood. The receptor comes from a young man with type 1 diabetes. This chain uses TRBV18 with TRBJ2-5, with D uncertain. DNA for the CDR3: TGTGCCAGCTCACCTCTCTGGGGAAGGCAAGAGACCCAGTACTTC. Protein sequence: CASSPLWGRQETQYF.